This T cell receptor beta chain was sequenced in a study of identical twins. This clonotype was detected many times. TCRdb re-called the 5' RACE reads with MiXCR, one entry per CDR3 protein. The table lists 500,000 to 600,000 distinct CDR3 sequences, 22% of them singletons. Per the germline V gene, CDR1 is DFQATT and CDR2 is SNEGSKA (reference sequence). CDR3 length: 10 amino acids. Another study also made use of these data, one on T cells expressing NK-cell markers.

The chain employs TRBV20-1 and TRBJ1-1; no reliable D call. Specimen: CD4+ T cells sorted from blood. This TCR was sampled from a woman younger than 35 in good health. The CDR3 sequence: CSAVNTEAFF. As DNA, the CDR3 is TGCAGCGCCGTAAACACTGAAGCTTTCTTT.